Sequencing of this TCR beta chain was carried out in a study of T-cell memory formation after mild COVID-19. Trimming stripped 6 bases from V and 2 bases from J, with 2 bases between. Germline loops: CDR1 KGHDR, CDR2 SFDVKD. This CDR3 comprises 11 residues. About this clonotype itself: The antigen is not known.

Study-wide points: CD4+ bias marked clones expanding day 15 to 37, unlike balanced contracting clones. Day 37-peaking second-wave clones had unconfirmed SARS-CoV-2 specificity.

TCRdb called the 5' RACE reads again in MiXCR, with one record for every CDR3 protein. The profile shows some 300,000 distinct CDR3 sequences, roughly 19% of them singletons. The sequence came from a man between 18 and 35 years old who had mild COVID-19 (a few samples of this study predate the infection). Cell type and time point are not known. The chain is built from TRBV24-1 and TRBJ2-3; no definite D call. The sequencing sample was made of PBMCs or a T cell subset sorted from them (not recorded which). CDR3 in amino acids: CATSFTDTQYF. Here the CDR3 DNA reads TGTGCCACCAGTTTCACAGATACGCAGTATTTT.